This TCR beta chain was found in a study of blood T cell repertoires in COVID-19 (dated by TCRdb to between 2020 and 2021). About the investigation overall: Samples covering the acute and convalescent phases of COVID-19 were provided by collaborators in the United States, Italy and Spain. Where available, HLA class I and class II types were taken from metadata supplied by the sample provider and were not determined by assay-based typing. Sample metadata almost always included a de-identified subject ID, COVID-19 status, age in years and sex. The repertoires were released in a freely available public database meant as a resource for research on the immune response to SARS-CoV-2. The prospective study material was composed of cDNA or gDNA derived from T cells, B-cell-depleted T cells, or PBMCs. Deeply sampled blood TCRbeta repertoires from subjects exposed to, actively infected with, or recovered from COVID-19 were included in the dataset. The samples were drawn from two sources: the first 160 participants of the ongoing ImmuneRACE study, and 950 to 1,500 subjects contributed by 6 global collaborators.

The CDR3, cysteine through phenylalanine, is 12 amino acids long. Only the CDR3 region is kept as DNA, spanning 36 bases read in frame from base 1. CDR1 and CDR2 are drawn from the germline V gene (reference sequence): LGHDT, YNNKEL. The germline ends are 6 bases apart after V is trimmed by 3 bases and J by 3 bases. General conclusions and limits of the study: Clinical and demographic metadata were provided uncurated, with the amount varying by source and participant.

Notes on this clone: This receptor's antigen is unknown. No per-base quality is available; no much larger clone lies one base away.

The immunoSEQ Assay, a bias-controlled multiplex PCR, was used to amplify TCRbeta CDR3 regions from genomic DNA. The authors' analysis ran thus. Nucleated cell counts per sample were estimated from amplification of reference gene primers within the assay. To quantify the absolute abundance of each unique TCRbeta CDR3 rearrangement, sequence reads were collapsed and filtered. For each sample, productive Simpson clonality was calculated as the square root of Simpson's diversity index over productive rearrangements. The clones in this table, taken by TCRdb from immuneACCESS, are in-frame only. Not every clone is retained; where verified, under half of the shortfall comes from an unresolved V gene, and the cause of the rest is unknown. Clone size and the V and J calls come from that table; the DNA yielded D and trimming. Present in this sample are approximately 280,000 clones, 75% to 90% of which were seen just once. Clones ranked in the top ten supply approximately 2.2% of the sample.

Another Seattle source contributed samples from volunteer blood donors who had recovered from COVID-19. Whole blood was collected in K2EDTA tubes by collaborating institutions according to the institutions' own protocols. For TCRbeta analysis, collaborators shipped samples as frozen whole blood, isolated PBMCs, or DNA extracted from either of those sample types. In this chain, TRBV3-1 (or the pseudogene TRBV3-2) is recombined with TRBJ2-7; no D gene is confidently identified. This clonotype was sampled from a woman between 25 and 40 years old who had recovered from COVID-19. Source material: peripheral blood. At the DNA level, the sequence is TGTGCCAGCAGCCAGGCCAACTACGAGCAGTACTTC. This gives the protein CASSQANYEQYF.